Sequencing of this T cell receptor beta chain was carried out in a study of blood T cell repertoires in COVID-19. CDR1 and CDR2 from the germline V gene are SGHTA and FQGTGA. The CDR3 is 14 residues long. The V segment lost 5 bases and the J segment 3 bases; nucleotides outside the gene matches: 6. The assay was immunoSEQ multiplex PCR, and TCRdb's table has in-frame clones only and misses some. Of over 300,000 clones listed, around nine tenths are singletons. This TCR was recovered from a woman aged 25-40 years with acute COVID-19. The chain is built from TRBV7-3 and TRBJ2-7; 8 nucleotides agree with TRBD1. The sequenced material came from PBMCs or T cells enriched from blood (not recorded which). CDR3 residues: CASSVAGTGYEQYF. The CDR3 bases are TGTGCCAGCAGCGTGGCCGGGACAGGCTACGAGCAGTACTTC.